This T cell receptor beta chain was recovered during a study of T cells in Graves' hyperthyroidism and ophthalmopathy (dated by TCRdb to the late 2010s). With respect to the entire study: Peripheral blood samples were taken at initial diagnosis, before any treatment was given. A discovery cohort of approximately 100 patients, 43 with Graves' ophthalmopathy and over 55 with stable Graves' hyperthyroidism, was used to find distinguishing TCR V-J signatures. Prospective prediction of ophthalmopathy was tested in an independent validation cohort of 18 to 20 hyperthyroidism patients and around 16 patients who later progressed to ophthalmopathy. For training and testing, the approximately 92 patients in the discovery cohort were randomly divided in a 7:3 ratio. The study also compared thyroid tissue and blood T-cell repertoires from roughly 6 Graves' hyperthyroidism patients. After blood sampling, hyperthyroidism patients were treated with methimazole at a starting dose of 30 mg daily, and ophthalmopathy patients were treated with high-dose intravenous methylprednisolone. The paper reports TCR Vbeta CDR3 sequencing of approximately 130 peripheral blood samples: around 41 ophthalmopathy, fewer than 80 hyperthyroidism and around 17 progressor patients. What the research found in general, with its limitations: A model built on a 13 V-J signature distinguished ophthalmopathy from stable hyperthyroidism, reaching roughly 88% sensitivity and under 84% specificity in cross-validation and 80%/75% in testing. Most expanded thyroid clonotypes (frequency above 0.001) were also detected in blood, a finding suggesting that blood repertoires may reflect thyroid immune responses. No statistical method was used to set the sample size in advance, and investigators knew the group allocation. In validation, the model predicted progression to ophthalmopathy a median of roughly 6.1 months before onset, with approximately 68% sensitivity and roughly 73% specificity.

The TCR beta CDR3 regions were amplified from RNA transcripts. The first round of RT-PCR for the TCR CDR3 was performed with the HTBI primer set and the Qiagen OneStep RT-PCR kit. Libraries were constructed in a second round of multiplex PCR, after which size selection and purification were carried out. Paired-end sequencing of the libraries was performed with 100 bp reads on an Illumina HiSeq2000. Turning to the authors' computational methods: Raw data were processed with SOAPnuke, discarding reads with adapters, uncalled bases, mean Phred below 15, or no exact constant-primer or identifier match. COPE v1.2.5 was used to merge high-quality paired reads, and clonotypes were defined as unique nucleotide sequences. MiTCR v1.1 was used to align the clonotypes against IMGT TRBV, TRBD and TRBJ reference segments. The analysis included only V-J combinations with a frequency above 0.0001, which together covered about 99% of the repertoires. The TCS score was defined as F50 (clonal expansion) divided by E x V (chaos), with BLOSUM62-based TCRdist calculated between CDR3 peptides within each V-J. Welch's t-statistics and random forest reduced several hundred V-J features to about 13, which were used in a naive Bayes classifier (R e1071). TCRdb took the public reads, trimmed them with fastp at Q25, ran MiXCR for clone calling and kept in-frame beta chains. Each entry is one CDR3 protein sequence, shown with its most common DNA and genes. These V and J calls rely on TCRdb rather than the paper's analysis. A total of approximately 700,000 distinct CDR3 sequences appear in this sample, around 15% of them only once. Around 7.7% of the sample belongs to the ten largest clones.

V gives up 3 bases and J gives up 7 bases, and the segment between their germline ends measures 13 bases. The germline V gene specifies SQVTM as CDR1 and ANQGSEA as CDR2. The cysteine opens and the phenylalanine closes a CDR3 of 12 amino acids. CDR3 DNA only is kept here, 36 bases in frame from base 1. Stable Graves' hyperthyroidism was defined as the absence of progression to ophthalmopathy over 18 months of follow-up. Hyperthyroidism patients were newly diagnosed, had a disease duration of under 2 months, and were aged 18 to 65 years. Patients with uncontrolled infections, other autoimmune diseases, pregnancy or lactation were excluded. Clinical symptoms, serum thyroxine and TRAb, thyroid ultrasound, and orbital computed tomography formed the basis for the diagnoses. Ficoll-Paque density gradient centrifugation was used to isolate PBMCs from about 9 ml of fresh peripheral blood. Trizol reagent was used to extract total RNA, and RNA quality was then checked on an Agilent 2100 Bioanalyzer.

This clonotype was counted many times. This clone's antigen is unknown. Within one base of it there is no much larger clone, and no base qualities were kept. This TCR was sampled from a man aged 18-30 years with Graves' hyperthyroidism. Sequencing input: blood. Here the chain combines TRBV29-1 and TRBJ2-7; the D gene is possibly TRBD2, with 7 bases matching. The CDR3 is CSVEDRAGEQYF. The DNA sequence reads TGCAGCGTTGAGGACAGAGCGGGAGAGCAGTACTTC.